A single T cell receptor beta chain is shown here with its context. Its matching antigen is unknown. The data belong to a study of cytomegalovirus exposure and HLA in healthy donors. Clones were read by immunoSEQ multiplex PCR, and TCRdb kept only the in-frame ones, dropping some. The sample gives under 400,000 clones, around 86% of which show up once; 0.83% is in the top ten. Regarding the study as a whole: More than 150 TCR beta chains were listed as cytomegalovirus-associated. Researchers reported that three CMV-associated chains were confirmed in vitro as CMV antigen-specific. Generally TCR sequences proved uncommon, though certain public TCRs appeared in numerous donors.

Separate from the approximately 670-subject first cohort was the approximately 110-subject validation cohort, to which the donors belonged. Sequencing input: PBMCs. This clonotype was sampled from a woman in her late teens or twenties in good health and CMV-seronegative.

For the CDR3, the DNA is TGTGCCAGCAGCCTTGGCTTAACAGGGTCAATGAACACTGAAGCTTTCTTT. Protein sequence: CASSLGLTGSMNTEAFF. The chain carries TRBV5-6 and TRBJ1-1, with a tentative D call TRBD1 (6 bases). This CDR3 contains 17 residues. V lost 4 bases and J 0 bases, leaving 19 bases between the germline ends. The germline V gene has CDR1 SGHDT and CDR2 YYEEEE.